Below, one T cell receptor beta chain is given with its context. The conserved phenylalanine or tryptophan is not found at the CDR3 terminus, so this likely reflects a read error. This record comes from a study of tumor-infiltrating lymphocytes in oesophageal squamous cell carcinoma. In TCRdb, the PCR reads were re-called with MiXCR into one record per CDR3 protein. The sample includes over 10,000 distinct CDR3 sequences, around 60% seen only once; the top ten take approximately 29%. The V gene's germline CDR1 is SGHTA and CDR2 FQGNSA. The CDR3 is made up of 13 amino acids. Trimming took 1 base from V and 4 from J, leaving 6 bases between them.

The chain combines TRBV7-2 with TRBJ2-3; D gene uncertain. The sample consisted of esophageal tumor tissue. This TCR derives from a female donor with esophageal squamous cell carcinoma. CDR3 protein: CASSLVGPDTQYS. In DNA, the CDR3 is TGTGCCAGCAGCTTAGTTGGGCCAGATACGCAGTATTCA.